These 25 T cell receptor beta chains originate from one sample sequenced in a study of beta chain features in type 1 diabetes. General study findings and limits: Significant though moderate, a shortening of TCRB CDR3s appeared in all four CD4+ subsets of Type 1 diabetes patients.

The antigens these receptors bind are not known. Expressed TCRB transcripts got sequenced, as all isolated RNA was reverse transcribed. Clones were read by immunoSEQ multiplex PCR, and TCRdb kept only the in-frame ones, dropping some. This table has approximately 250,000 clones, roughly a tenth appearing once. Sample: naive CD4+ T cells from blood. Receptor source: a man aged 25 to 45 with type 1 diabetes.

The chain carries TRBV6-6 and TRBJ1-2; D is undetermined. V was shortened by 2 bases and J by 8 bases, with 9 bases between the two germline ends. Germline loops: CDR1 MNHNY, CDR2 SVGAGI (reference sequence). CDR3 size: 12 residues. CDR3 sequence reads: CASSYGREGYTF. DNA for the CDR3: TGTGCCAGCAGTTACGGGCGAGAAGGCTACACCTTC.

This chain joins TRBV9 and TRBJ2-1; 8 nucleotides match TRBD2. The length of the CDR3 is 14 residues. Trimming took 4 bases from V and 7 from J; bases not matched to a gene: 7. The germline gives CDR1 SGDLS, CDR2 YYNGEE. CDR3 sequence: CASSTSGGGNEQFF. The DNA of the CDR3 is TGTGCCAGCAGCACTAGCGGAGGAGGGAATGAGCAGTTCTTC.

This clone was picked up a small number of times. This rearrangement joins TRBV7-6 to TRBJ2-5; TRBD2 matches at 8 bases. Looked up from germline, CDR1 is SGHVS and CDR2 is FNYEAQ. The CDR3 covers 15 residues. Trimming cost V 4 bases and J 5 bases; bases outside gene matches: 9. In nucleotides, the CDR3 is TGTGCCAGCAGCTGGACGGGGGGGCGTGGGGAGACCCAGTACTTC. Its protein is CASSWTGGRGETQYF. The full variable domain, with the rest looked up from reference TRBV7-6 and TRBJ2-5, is GAGVSQSPRYKVTKRGQDVALRCDPISGHVSLYWYRQALGQGPEFLTYFNYEAQQDKSGLPNDRFSAERPEGSISTLTIQRTEQRDSAMYRCASSWTGGRGETQYFGPGTRLLVL.

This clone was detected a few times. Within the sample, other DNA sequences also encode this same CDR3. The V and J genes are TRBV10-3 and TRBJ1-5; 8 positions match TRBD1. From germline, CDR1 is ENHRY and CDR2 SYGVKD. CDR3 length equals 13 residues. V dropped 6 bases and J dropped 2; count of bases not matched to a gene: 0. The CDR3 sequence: CAIRGQGNQPQHF. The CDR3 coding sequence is TGTGCCATCAGGGGACAGGGCAATCAGCCCCAGCATTTT.

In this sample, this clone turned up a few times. CDR3 sequence reads: CASSLEGALGGQPQHF. CDR3 in DNA: TGTGCCAGCAGCTTAGAAGGGGCACTGGGGGGTCAGCCCCAGCATTTT. This chain uses TRBV7-9 with TRBJ1-5, with D possibly TRBD1 on 5 matching bases. The CDR3 spans 16 residues. The germline CDR1 and CDR2 sequences are SEHNR and FQNEAQ (reference sequence). V lost 1 base, J lost 6 bases, and 16 bases lay in between.

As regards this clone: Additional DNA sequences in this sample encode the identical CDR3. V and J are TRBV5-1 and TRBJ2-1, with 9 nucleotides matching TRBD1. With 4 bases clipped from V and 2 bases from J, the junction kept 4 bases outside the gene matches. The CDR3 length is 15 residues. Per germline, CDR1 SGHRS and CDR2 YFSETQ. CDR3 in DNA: TGCGCCAGCAGCCCGGGACAGGGCCCCTACAATGAGCAGTTCTTC. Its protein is CASSPGQGPYNEQFF.

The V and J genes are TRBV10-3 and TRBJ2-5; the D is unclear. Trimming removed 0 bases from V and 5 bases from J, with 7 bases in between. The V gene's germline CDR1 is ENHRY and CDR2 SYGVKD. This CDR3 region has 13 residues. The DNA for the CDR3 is TGTGCCATCAGTGAGTCGGCCGGGGAGACCCAGTACTTC. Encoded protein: CAISESAGETQYF.

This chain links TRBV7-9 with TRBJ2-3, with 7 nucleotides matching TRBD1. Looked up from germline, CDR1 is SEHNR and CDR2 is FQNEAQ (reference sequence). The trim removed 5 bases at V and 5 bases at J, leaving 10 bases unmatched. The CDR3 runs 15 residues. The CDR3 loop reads CASSPTGRGLDTQYF. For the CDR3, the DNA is TGTGCCAGCAGCCCGACAGGGCGAGGGTTAGATACGCAGTATTTT.

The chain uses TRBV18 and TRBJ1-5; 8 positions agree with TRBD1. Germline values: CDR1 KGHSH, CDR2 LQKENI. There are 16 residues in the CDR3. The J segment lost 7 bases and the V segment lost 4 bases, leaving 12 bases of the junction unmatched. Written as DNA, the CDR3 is TGTGCCAGCTCACTTGCCGGGACAGGCCTTGGACAGCCCCAGCATTTT. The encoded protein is CASSLAGTGLGQPQHF.

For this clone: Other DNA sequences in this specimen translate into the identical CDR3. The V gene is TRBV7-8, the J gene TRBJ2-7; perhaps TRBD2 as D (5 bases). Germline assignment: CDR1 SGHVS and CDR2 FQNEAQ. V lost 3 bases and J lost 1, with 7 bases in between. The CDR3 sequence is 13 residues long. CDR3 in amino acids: CASSFRGSYEQYF. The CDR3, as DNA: TGTGCCAGCAGCTTCCGGGGATCCTACGAGCAGTACTTC.

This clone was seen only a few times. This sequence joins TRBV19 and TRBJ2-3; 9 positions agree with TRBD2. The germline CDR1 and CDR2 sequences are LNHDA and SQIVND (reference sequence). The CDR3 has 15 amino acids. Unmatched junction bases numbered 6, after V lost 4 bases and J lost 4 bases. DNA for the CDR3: TGTGCCAGTAGTAGCGGGGGGGGATTTGCAGATACGCAGTATTTT. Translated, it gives CASSSGGGFADTQYF.

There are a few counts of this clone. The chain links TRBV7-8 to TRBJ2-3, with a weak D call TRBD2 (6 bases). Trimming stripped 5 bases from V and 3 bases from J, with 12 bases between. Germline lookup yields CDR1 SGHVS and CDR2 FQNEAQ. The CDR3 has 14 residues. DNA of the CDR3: TGTGCCAGCAGCCCCAGACTAGGAACAGATACGCAGTATTTT. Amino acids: CASSPRLGTDTQYF.

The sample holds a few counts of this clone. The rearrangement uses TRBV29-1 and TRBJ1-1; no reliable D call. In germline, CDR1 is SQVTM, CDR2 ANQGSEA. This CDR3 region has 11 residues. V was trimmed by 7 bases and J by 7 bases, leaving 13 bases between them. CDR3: CSALGGGEAFF. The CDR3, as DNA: TGCAGCGCCCTGGGAGGCGGTGAAGCTTTCTTT. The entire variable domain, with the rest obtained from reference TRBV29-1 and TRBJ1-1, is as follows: SAVISQKPSRDICQRGTSLTIQCQVDSQVTMMFWYRQQPGQSLTLIATANQGSEATYESGFVIDKFPISRPNLTFSTLTVSNMSPEDSSIYLCSALGGGEAFFGQGTRLTVV.

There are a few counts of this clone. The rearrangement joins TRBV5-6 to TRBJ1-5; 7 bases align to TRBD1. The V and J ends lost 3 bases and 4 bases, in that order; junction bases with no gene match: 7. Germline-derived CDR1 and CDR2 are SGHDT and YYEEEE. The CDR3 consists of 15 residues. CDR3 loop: CASSSVDRKNQPQHF. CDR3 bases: TGTGCCAGCAGCTCGGTGGACAGGAAGAATCAGCCCCAGCATTTT.

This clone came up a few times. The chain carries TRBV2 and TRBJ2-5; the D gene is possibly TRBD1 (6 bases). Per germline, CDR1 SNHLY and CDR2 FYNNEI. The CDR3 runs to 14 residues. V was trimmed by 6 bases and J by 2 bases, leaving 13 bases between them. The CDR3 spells CASSPQGPQETQYF. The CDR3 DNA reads TGTGCCAGCAGCCCACAGGGACCGCAAGAGACCCAGTACTTC.

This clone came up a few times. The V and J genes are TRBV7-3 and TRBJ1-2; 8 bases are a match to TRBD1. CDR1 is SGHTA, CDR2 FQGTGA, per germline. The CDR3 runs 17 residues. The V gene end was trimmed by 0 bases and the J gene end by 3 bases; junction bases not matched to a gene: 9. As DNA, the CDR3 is TGTGCCAGCAGCTTAACGGTCCCGGACAGGGCTTACTATGGCTACACCTTC. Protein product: CASSLTVPDRAYYGYTF. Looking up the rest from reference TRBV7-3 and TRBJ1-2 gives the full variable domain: GAGVSQTPSNKVTEKGKYVELRCDPISGHTALYWYRQSLGQGPEFLIYFQGTGAADDSGLPNDRFFAVRPEGSVSTLKIQRTERGDSAVYLCASSLTVPDRAYYGYTFGSGTRLTVV.

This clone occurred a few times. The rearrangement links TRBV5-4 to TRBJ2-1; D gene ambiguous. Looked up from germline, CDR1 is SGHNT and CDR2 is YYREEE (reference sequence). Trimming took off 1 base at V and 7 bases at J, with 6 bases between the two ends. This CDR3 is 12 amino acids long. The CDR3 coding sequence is TGTGCCAGCAGCTTGTCCCTTAATGAGCAGTTCTTC. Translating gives CASSLSLNEQFF.

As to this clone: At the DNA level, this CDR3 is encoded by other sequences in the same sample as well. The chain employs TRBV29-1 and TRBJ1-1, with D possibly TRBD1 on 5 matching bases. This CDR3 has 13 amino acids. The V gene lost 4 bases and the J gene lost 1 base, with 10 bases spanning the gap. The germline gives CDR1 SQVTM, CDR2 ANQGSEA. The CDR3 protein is CSVVGQGNTEAFF. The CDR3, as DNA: TGCAGCGTTGTAGGGCAGGGGAACACTGAAGCTTTCTTT.

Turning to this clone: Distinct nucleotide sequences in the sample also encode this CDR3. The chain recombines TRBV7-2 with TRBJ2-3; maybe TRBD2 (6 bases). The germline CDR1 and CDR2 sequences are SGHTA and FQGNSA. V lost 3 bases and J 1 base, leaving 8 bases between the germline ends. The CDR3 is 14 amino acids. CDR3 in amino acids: CASSFGGGTDTQYF. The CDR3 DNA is TGTGCCAGCAGCTTCGGAGGGGGCACAGATACGCAGTATTTT.

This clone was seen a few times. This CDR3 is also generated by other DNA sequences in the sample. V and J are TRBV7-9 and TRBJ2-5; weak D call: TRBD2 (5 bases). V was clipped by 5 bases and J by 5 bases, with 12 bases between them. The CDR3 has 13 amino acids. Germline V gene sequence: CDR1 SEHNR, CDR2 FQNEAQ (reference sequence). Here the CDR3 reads CASSPRERETQYF. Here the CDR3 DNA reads TGTGCCAGCAGCCCAAGGGAGCGGGAGACCCAGTACTTC.

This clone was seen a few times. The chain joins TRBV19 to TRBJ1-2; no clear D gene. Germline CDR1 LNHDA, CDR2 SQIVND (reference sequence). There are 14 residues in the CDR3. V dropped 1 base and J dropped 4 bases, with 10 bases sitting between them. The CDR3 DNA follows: TGTGCCAGTAGTATAGGCGCAGCAGGCTATGGCTACACCTTC. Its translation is CASSIGAAGYGYTF.

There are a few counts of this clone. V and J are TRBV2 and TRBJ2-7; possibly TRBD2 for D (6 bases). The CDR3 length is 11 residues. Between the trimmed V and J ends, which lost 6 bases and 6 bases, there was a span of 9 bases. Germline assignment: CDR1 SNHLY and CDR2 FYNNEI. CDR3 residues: CASRFGGEQYF. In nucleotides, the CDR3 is TGTGCCAGCAGGTTCGGGGGCGAGCAGTACTTC.

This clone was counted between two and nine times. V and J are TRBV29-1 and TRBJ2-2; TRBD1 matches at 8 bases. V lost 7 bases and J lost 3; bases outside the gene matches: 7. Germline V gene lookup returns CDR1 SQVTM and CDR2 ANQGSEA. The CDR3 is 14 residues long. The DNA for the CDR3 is TGCAGCGCACAGGGGACAGGTTACACCGGGGAGCTGTTTTTT. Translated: CSAQGTGYTGELFF.

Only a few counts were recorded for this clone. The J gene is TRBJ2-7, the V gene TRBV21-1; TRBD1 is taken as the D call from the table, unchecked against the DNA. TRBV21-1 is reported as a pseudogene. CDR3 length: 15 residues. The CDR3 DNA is TGTGCCAGCAGCAAAGAGAGGGACAGGGGCCACGAGCAGTACTTC. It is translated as CASSKERDRGHEQYF.

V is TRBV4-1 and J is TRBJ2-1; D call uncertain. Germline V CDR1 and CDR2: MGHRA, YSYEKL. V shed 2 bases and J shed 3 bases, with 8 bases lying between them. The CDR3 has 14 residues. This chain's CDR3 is CASSQLRVYNEQFF. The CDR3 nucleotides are TGCGCCAGCAGCCAACTACGTGTCTACAATGAGCAGTTCTTC.